This T cell receptor beta chain derives from a study of vaccination and CD4 T cells after COVID-19. Scientists ran DNA taken from cultured CD4+ T cells through the Oncomine TCR Beta short-read assay for sequencing. DNA came from CD4+ T cells after culture. TCRdb reprocessed the PCR reads via MiXCR and lists one record per CDR3 protein. The data hold 14,000 to 15,000 distinct CDR3 sequences, with roughly half observed a single time. Treatment indicated: roughly ten-day PBMC culture with coronavirus spike peptide pools or control peptides (ViraFEST assay). This clonotype has a handful of counts. Its antigen is not identified. V was pared by 4 bases and J by 5 bases, with 8 bases between. CDR3 length: 14 amino acids. Germline V gene data show CDR1 as KGHDR and CDR2 as SFDVKD.

The TCR was taken from a human donor with COVID-19. The genes are TRBV24-1 and TRBJ1-6, with D unclear. Sequenced here: cultured CD4+ T cells from blood, sampled after SARS-CoV-2 vaccination. DNA of the CDR3: TGTGCCACCAGTGACAGTCCCCATAATTCACCCCTCCACTTT. Protein sequence: CATSDSPHNSPLHF.